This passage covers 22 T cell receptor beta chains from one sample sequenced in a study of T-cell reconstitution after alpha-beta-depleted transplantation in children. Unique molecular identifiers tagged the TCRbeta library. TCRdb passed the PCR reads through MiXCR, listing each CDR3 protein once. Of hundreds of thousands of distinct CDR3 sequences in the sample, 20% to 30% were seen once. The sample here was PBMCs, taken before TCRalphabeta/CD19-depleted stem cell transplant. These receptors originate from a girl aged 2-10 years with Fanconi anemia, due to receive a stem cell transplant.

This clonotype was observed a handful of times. In DNA form, the CDR3 reads TGCAGTGCTATAGCGACGGCCTCAAATGAGCAGTTCTTC. Amino acids: CSAIATASNEQFF. The chain combines TRBV20-1 with TRBJ2-1, with D tentatively TRBD2 (5 bases). Looked up from germline, CDR1 is DFQATT and CDR2 is SNEGSKA (reference sequence). CDR3 length: 13 residues. Trimming took off 4 bases at V and 7 bases at J, with 14 bases between the two ends.

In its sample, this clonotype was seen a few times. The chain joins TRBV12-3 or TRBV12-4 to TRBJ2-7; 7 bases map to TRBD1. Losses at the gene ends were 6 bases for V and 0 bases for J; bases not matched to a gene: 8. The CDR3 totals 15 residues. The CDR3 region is CASSPKRDSSYEQYF. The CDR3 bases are TGTGCCAGCAGCCCCAAACGGGACAGCTCCTACGAGCAGTACTTC.

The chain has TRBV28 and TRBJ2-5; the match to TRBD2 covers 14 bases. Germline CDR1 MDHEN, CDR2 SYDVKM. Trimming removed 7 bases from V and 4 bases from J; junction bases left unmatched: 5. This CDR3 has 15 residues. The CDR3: CASTTSGGAGETQYF. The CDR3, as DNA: TGTGCCAGCACGACTAGCGGGGGGGCTGGAGAGACCCAGTACTTC. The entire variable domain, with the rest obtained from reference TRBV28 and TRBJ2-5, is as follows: DVKVTQSSRYLVKRTGEKVFLECVQDMDHENMFWYRQDPGLGLRLIYFSYDVKMKEKGDIPEGYSVSREKKERFSLILESASTNQTSMYLCASTTSGGAGETQYFGPGTRLLVL.

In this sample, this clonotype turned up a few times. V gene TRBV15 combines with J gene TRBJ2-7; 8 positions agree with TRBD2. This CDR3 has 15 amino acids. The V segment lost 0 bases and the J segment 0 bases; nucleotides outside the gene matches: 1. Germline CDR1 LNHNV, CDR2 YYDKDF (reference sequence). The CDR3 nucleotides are TGTGCCACCAGCAGAGATCGGGGGGGCTCCTACGAGCAGTACTTC. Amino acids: CATSRDRGGSYEQYF.

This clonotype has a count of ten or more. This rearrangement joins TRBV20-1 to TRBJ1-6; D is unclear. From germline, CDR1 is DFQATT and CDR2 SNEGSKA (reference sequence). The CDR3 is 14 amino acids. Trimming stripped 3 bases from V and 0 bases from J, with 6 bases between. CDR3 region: CSARQSSYNSPLHF. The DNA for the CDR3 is TGCAGTGCTAGGCAGAGCTCCTATAATTCACCCCTCCACTTT.

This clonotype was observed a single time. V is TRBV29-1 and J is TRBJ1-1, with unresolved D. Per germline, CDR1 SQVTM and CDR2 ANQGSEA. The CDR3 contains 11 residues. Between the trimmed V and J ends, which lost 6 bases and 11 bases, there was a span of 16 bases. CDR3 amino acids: CSVSDPGWAFF. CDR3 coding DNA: TGCAGCGTCTCGGACCCGGGCTGGGCTTTCTTT.

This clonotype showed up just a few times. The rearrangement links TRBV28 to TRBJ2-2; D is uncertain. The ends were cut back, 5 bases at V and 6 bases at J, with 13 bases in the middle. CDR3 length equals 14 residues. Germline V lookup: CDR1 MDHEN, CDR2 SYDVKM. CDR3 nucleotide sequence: TGTGCCAGCAGTCTCTTGGTGCGCTCCGGGGAGCTGTTTTTT. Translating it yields CASSLLVRSGELFF. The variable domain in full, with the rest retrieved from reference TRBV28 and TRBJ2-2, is DVKVTQSSRYLVKRTGEKVFLECVQDMDHENMFWYRQDPGLGLRLIYFSYDVKMKEKGDIPEGYSVSREKKERFSLILESASTNQTSMYLCASSLLVRSGELFFGEGSRLTVL.

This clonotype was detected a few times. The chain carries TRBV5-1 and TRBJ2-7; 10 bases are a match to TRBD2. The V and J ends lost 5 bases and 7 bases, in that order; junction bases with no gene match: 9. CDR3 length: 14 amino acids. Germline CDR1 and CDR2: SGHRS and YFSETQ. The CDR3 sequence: CASRWLAGATEQYF. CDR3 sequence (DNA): TGCGCCAGCAGATGGCTAGCGGGAGCGACTGAGCAGTACTTC.

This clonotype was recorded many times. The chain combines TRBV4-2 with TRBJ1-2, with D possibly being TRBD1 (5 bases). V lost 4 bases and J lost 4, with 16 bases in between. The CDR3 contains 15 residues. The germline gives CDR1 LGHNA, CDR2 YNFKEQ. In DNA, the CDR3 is TGTGCCAGCAGCCCAGCCCGCGGGGGTCCCTATGGCTACACCTTC. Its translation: CASSPARGGPYGYTF.

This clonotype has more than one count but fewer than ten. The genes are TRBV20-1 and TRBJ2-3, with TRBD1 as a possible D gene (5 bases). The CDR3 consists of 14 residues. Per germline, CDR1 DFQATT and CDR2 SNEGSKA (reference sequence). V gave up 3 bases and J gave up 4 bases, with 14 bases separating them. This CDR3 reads CSARRQGGSDTQYF. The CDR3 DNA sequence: TGCAGTGCTAGGCGCCAGGGCGGATCAGATACGCAGTATTTT.

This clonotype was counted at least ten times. The CDR3 sequence is CASSQGAETAYYNEQFF. In nucleotides, the CDR3 is TGTGCCAGCAGCCAAGGGGCCGAGACCGCCTATTACAATGAGCAGTTCTTC. The rearrangement uses TRBV14 and TRBJ2-1; D call uncertain. Germline values: CDR1 SGHDN, CDR2 FVKESK. V was shortened by 1 base and J by 4 bases, with 17 bases between the two germline ends. This CDR3 has 17 amino acids.

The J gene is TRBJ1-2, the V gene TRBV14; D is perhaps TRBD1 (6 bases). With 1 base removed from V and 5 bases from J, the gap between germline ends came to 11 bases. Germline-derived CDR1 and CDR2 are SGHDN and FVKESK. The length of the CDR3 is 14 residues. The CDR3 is CASSQVGGAYGYTF. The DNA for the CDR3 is TGTGCCAGCAGCCAAGTGGGGGGCGCGTATGGCTACACCTTC. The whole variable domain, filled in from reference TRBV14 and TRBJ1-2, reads EAGVTQFPSHSVIEKGQTVTLRCDPISGHDNLYWYRRVMGKEIKFLLHFVKESKQDESGMPNNRFLAERTGGTYSTLKVQPAELEDSGVYFCASSQVGGAYGYTFGSGTRLTVV.

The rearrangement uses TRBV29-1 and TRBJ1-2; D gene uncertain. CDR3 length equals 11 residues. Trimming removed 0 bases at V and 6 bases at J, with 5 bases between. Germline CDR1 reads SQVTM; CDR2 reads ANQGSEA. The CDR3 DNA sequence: TGCAGCGTTGAAGACCCGAATGGCTACACCTTC. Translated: CSVEDPNGYTF.

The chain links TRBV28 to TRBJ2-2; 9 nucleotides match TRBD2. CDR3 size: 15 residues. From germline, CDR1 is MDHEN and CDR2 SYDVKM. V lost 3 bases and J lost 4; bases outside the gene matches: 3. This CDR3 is CASSLKLAGTGELFF. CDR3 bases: TGTGCCAGCAGTTTGAAACTAGCGGGCACCGGGGAGCTGTTTTTT.

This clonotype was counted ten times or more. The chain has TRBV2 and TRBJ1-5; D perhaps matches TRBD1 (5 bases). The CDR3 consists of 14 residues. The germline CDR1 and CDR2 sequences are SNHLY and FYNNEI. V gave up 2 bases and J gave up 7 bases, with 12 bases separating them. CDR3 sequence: CASSEQGGMQPQHF. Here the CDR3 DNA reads TGTGCCAGCAGTGAACAGGGCGGTATGCAGCCCCAGCATTTT.

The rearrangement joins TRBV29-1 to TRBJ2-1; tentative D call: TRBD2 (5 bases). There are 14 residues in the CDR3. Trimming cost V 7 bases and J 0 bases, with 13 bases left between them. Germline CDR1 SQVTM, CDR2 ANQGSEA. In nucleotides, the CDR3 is TGCAGCGCCACCGGGATTAGCTCCTACAATGAGCAGTTCTTC. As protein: CSATGISSYNEQFF.

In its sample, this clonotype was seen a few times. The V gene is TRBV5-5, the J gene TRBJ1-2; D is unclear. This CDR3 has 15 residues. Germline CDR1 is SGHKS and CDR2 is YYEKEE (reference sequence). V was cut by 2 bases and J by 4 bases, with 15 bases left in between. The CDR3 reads CASSFIPDGSYGYTF. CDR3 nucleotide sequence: TGTGCCAGCAGCTTTATCCCTGACGGGTCCTATGGCTACACCTTC.

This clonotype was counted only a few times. CDR3 sequence reads: CSARDRSGLAGGSIGELFF. CDR3 sequence (DNA): TGCAGTGCTAGAGATAGGTCGGGACTAGCGGGGGGTTCAATCGGGGAGCTGTTTTTT. This chain uses TRBV20-1 with TRBJ2-2; 15 bases line up with TRBD2. CDR1 is DFQATT and CDR2 is SNEGSKA in the germline V gene (reference sequence). The V segment lost 0 bases and the J segment 7 bases; nucleotides outside the gene matches: 12. CDR3 length: 19 amino acids.

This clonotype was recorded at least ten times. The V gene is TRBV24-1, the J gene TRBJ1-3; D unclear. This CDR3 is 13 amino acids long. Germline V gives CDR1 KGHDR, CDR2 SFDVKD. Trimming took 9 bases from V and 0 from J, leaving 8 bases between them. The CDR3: CATADDSGNTIYF. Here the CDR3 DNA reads TGTGCCACCGCGGACGACTCTGGAAACACCATATATTTT.

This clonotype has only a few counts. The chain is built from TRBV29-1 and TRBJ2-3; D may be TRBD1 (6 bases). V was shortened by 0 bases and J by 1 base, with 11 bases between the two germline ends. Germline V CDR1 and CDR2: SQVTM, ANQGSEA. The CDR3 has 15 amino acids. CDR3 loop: CSVEEQGLGTDTQYF. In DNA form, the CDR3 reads TGCAGCGTTGAAGAACAGGGTTTGGGCACAGATACGCAGTATTTT.

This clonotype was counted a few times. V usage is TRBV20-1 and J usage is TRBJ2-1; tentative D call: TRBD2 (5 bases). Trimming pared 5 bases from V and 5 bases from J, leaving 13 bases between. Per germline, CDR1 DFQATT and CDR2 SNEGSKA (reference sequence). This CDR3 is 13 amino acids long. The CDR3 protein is CSAPSAGNNEQFF. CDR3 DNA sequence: TGCAGTGCTCCTTCGGCCGGGAACAATGAGCAGTTCTTC.

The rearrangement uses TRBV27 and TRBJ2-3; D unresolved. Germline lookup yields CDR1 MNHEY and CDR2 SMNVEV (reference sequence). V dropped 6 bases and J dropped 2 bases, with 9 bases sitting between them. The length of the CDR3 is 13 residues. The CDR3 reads CASRFLNTDTQYF. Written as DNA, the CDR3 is TGTGCCAGCAGGTTCCTAAACACAGATACGCAGTATTTT.